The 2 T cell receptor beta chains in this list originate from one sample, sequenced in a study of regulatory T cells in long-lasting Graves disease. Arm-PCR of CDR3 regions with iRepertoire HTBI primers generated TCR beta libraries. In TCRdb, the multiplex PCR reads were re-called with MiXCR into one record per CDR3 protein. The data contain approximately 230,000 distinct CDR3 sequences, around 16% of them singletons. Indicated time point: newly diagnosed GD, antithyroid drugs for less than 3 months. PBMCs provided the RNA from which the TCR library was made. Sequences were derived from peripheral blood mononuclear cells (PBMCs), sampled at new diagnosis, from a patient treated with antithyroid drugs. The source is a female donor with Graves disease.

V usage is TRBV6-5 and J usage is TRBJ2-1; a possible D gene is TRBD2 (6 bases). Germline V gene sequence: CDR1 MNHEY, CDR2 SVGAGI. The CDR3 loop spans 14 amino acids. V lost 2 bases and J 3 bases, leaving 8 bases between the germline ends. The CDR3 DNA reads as TGTGCCAGCAGTTACCCCGGGGGCTACAATGAGCAGTTCTTC. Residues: CASSYPGGYNEQFF.

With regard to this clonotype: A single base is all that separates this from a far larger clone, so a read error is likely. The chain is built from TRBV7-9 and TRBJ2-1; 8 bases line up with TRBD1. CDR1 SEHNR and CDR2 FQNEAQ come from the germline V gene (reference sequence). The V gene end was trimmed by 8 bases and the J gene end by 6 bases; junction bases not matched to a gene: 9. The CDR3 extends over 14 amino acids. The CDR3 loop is CASGRGTGSNEQFF. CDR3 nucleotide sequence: TGTGCCAGCGGCCGGGGGACAGGATCCAATGAGCAGTTCTTC.